What follows are 2 T cell receptor beta chains derived from one specimen sequenced in a study of T cells after somatic rescue of genetic block. Some clones are missing from TCRdb's copy, which holds only in-frame ones; the method was immunoSEQ multiplex PCR. The sample comprises approximately 10,000 clones, 71% of which are singletons, and about an eighth rests with the top ten. The sequencing input was peripheral blood mononuclear cells (PBMCs). These receptors were obtained from a boy younger than 18.

Only one count was recorded for this clone. The chain has TRBV5-1 and TRBJ2-7, with TRBD2 matching over 7 bases. Unmatched junction bases numbered 9, after V lost 4 bases and J lost 2 bases. Germline values: CDR1 SGHRS, CDR2 YFSETQ. The CDR3 runs to 15 residues. As DNA, the CDR3 is TGCGCCAGCAGCCGTTTGCAGGGAGGGACCTACGAGCAGTACTTC. It is translated as CASSRLQGGTYEQYF.

The V and J genes are TRBV4-1 and TRBJ1-2; 7 bases line up with TRBD1. With 4 bases clipped from V and 2 bases from J, the junction kept 7 bases outside the gene matches. The length of the CDR3 is 15 residues. CDR1 is MGHRA, CDR2 YSYEKL, per germline. CDR3 nucleotide sequence: TGCGCCAGCAGCCTCTACGGGACAGAGAACTATGGCTACACCTTC. Residues: CASSLYGTENYGYTF.